The entry below describes one T cell receptor beta chain. Its antigen is as yet unknown. The donors were members of the validation cohort, which comprised 120 subjects and was separate from the first cohort of 670 or so subjects. Method: immunoSEQ multiplex PCR; TCRdb's copy keeps in-frame clones and lacks some. The sample has 250,000 to 350,000 clones; 70% to 90% are singletons. The V gene's germline CDR1 is MNHEY and CDR2 SMNVEV (reference sequence). J was trimmed by 4 bases and V by 4 bases; bases with no gene match: 10. The CDR3 runs 16 residues. The data are from a study of cytomegalovirus exposure and HLA in healthy donors. Study-level findings and limits: According to a subsequent analysis, TCR clusters from the first cohort were inclined to appear together in the 110 or so validation repertoires.

The origin of this receptor is a man between 25 and 39 years old in good health and CMV-seronegative. The specimen was PBMCs. This chain links TRBV27 with TRBJ2-5, with 9 bases fitting TRBD1. CDR3 coding DNA: TGTGCCAGCAGTTCACCGACGGGACAGGGAGGAGAGACCCAGTACTTC. Translation gives CASSSPTGQGGETQYF.